One and the same sample provided the 26 T cell receptor beta chains below, sequenced in a study of T cell changes during pregnancy in multiple sclerosis. Some clones are missing from TCRdb's copy, which holds only in-frame ones; the method was immunoSEQ multiplex PCR. The top ten clones hold around 0.92% of a sample with roughly 100,000 clones, roughly nine tenths of them seen once. Specimen: peripheral blood, collected after pregnancy. The source of these receptors is a female donor with multiple sclerosis, enrolled in a pregnancy study.

V gene TRBV6-1 combines with J gene TRBJ2-1, with 9 bases that match TRBD2. The CDR3 runs 15 residues. Germline CDR1 MNHNS, CDR2 SASEGT. Unmatched junction bases numbered 8, after V lost 6 bases and J lost 5 bases. In DNA form, the CDR3 reads TGTGCCAGCAGGACCCTAGCGGGGCCCCACAATGAGCAGTTCTTC. Encoded protein: CASRTLAGPHNEQFF.

The rearrangement links TRBV5-1 to TRBJ2-7; 9 nucleotides align to TRBD2. The CDR3 contains 14 residues. V lost 2 bases and J lost 0; bases outside the gene matches: 0. From germline, CDR1 is SGHRS and CDR2 YFSETQ. The CDR3 DNA reads as TGCGCCAGCAGCTTAGCGGGAGGCTCCTACGAGCAGTACTTC. Amino acid sequence: CASSLAGGSYEQYF.

This chain uses TRBV5-1 with TRBJ1-5; 7 bases are shared with TRBD1. V trimming: 0 bases; J trimming: 0 bases; junction bases outside the gene matches: 3. From germline, CDR1 is SGHRS and CDR2 YFSETQ. The CDR3 totals 16 residues. The CDR3 sequence: CASSLEGAGSNQPQHF. The DNA for the CDR3 is TGCGCCAGCAGCTTGGAGGGGGCAGGTAGCAATCAGCCCCAGCATTTT.

This clone was observed once. The chain recombines TRBV6-5 with TRBJ2-3; D remains unclear. V was clipped by 0 bases and J by 6 bases, with 7 bases between them. CDR1 and CDR2 (germline): MNHEY, SVGAGI. The CDR3 runs 13 residues. CDR3 in DNA: TGTGCCAGCAGTTACTCCCGGCGGGATACGCAGTATTTT. This translates into CASSYSRRDTQYF.

The rearrangement uses TRBV7-8 and TRBJ2-3, with 8 positions matching TRBD2. V gave up 4 bases and J gave up 2 bases; unmatched junction bases: 14. The CDR3 spans 18 residues. Germline CDR1 and CDR2: SGHVS and FQNEAQ. The chain's CDR3 is CASSSSFTSGGFTDTQYF. The CDR3 DNA is TGTGCCAGCAGCTCCTCGTTTACGAGCGGGGGTTTCACAGATACGCAGTATTTT.

The table lists this clone with a count of one. V gene TRBV4-3 combines with J gene TRBJ2-1; 8 bases are shared with TRBD2. CDR3 length: 16 amino acids. Trimming cost V 0 bases and J 3 bases; bases outside gene matches: 4. Germline V gives CDR1 LGHNA, CDR2 YSLEER. The CDR3 sequence: CASSQETSGGYNEQFF. DNA of the CDR3: TGCGCCAGCAGCCAAGAGACCAGCGGGGGCTACAATGAGCAGTTCTTC.

V gene TRBV11-1 combines with J gene TRBJ2-7, with 8 bases fitting TRBD2. Germline CDR1 is SGHAT and CDR2 is FQDESV (reference sequence). This CDR3 comprises 15 residues. V was clipped by 3 bases and J by 2 bases; unmatched bases: 6. The CDR3 coding sequence is TGTGCCAGCAGCTTTCAGCGGGGGCAACCCTACGAGCAGTACTTC. Its translation: CASSFQRGQPYEQYF.

The V call is TRBV27, the J call TRBJ2-1; the D gene is possibly TRBD2 (6 bases). This CDR3 spans 20 amino acids. The ends were cut back, 0 bases at V and 0 bases at J, with 21 bases in the middle. The germline CDR1 and CDR2 sequences are MNHEY and SMNVEV (reference sequence). The CDR3 region has the DNA TGTGCCAGCAGTTTATCCCCTCCGCCTGGGTGGAGGGGCTCCTACAATGAGCAGTTCTTC. It translates to CASSLSPPPGWRGSYNEQFF.

The CDR3 DNA is TGTGCCAGCAGTAATTGGGGGCGAAACATTCAGTACTTC. Its translation is CASSNWGRNIQYF. The rearrangement links TRBV6-1 to TRBJ2-4, with D tentatively TRBD1 (6 bases). CDR1 and CDR2 from the germline V gene are MNHNS and SASEGT. The CDR3 has 13 amino acids. Trimming took off 5 bases at V and 6 bases at J, with 11 bases between the two ends.

This sequence joins TRBV14 and TRBJ2-1, with D possibly TRBD2 on 5 matching bases. V was shortened by 4 bases and J by 4 bases, with 14 bases between the two germline ends. Germline values: CDR1 SGHDN, CDR2 FVKESK. This CDR3 has 15 residues. The CDR3 spells CASSPEGLGYNEQFF. In nucleotides, the CDR3 is TGTGCCAGCAGCCCCGAGGGTCTTGGGTACAATGAGCAGTTCTTC. The variable domain in full, completed from reference TRBV14 and TRBJ2-1, reads EAGVTQFPSHSVIEKGQTVTLRCDPISGHDNLYWYRRVMGKEIKFLLHFVKESKQDESGMPNNRFLAERTGGTYSTLKVQPAELEDSGVYFCASSPEGLGYNEQFFGPGTRLTVL.

The rearrangement uses TRBV11-2 and TRBJ2-1; D is undetermined. Germline-derived CDR1 and CDR2 are SGHAT and FQNNGV. The V and J ends lost 2 bases and 8 bases respectively, with 13 bases between them. CDR3 length: 14 residues. The CDR3 region has the DNA TGTGCCAGCAGCTTAAGGCCAGAAGACTATGAGCAGTTCTTC. This translates into CASSLRPEDYEQFF.

The chain has TRBV5-1 and TRBJ2-7, with TRBD2 matching over 12 bases. Germline V gene lookup returns CDR1 SGHRS and CDR2 YFSETQ. The CDR3 has 17 amino acids. V trimming: 2 bases; J trimming: 2 bases; junction bases outside the gene matches: 8. The CDR3 nucleotides read TGCGCCAGCAGCTTCGCTAGCGGGAGGGCCCGAACCTACGAGCAGTACTTC. Residues: CASSFASGRARTYEQYF.

The chain employs TRBV9 and TRBJ1-1; D gene uncertain. Per germline, CDR1 SGDLS and CDR2 YYNGEE. The CDR3 loop spans 13 amino acids. V lost 0 bases and J lost 7, with 10 bases in between. The CDR3 nucleotides are TGTGCCAGCAGCGTAGCTCCGGGTGGTGAAGCTTTCTTT. Protein product: CASSVAPGGEAFF.

The chain carries TRBV29-1 and TRBJ1-1; D is possibly TRBD1 (5 bases). The germline gives CDR1 SQVTM, CDR2 ANQGSEA. V was trimmed by 6 bases and J by 0 bases, leaving 14 bases between them. The CDR3 has 14 residues. The CDR3 nucleotides read TGCAGCGTCGATATGGGGCGGATGAACACTGAAGCTTTCTTT. The encoded protein is CSVDMGRMNTEAFF. The whole variable domain, filled in from reference TRBV29-1 and TRBJ1-1, reads SAVISQKPSRDICQRGTSLTIQCQVDSQVTMMFWYRQQPGQSLTLIATANQGSEATYESGFVIDKFPISRPNLTFSTLTVSNMSPEDSSIYLCSVDMGRMNTEAFFGQGTRLTVV.

This clone came up a few times. This sequence joins TRBV9 and TRBJ1-1, with a weak D call TRBD1 (5 bases). The length of the CDR3 is 13 residues. The V end lost 2 bases, the J end lost 1 base, and 6 bases lay between the germline ends. CDR1 SGDLS and CDR2 YYNGEE come from the germline V gene. The CDR3 loop is CASSVTGNTEAFF. As DNA, the CDR3 is TGTGCCAGCAGCGTCACAGGGAACACTGAAGCTTTCTTT.

The gene calls are TRBV27 and TRBJ2-6; possible D gene TRBD1, 5 bases. V was shortened by 0 bases and J by 4 bases, with 13 bases between the two germline ends. The V gene's germline CDR1 is MNHEY and CDR2 SMNVEV (reference sequence). The CDR3 runs to 17 residues. The CDR3 protein is CASSLSAFRAGANVLTF. In DNA form, the CDR3 reads TGTGCCAGCAGTTTATCGGCTTTCAGGGCCGGGGCCAACGTCCTGACTTTC.

Details on this clone: An end of the junction does not agree with germline; a read error may underlie this. V and J are TRBV6-1 and TRBJ2-7; D uncertain. The germline V gene has CDR1 MNHNS and CDR2 SASEGT. The length of the CDR3 is 12 residues. The CDR3 region has the DNA TGTGCCATCAGTGAGTCGGGTTACGAGCAGTACTTC. This codes for CAISESGYEQYF.

This chain uses TRBV13 with TRBJ1-1; D is unresolved. V dropped 3 bases and J dropped 0 bases, with 20 bases sitting between them. The CDR3 is 18 amino acids. Germline V gives CDR1 PRHDT, CDR2 FYEKMQ (reference sequence). CDR3: CASSFRRVLTRLNTEAFF. The CDR3 nucleotides read TGTGCCAGCAGCTTCCGACGGGTACTGACCCGACTGAACACTGAAGCTTTCTTT.

This chain joins TRBV9 and TRBJ2-1; 11 nucleotides agree with TRBD2. With V trimmed by 0 bases and J by 9 bases, 11 bases remained unmatched. CDR3 length: 17 amino acids. Germline lookup yields CDR1 SGDLS and CDR2 YYNGEE. CDR3 coding DNA: TGTGCCAGCAGCGTAGATCCTAGCGGGGGGTTAATACTTGAGCAGTTCTTC. As protein: CASSVDPSGGLILEQFF. Using reference TRBV9 and TRBJ2-1 for the parts outside the CDR3, the full variable domain is DSGVTQTPKHLITATGQRVTLRCSPRSGDLSVYWYQQSLDQGLQFLIQYYNGEERAKGNILERFSAQQFPDLHSELNLSSLELGDSALYFCASSVDPSGGLILEQFFGPGTRLTVL.

This clone has just one count. V usage is TRBV7-9 and J usage is TRBJ1-1, with D perhaps TRBD1 (6 bases). With 2 bases removed from V and 1 base from J, the gap between germline ends came to 8 bases. CDR3 length: 14 amino acids. Germline CDR1 is SEHNR and CDR2 is FQNEAQ (reference sequence). The CDR3 loop is CASSLSTGNTEAFF. The CDR3 bases are TGTGCCAGCAGCTTATCGACAGGGAACACTGAAGCTTTCTTT.

The V gene is TRBV7-9, the J gene TRBJ2-1, with 10 bases fitting TRBD2. Germline V CDR1 and CDR2: SEHNR, FQNEAQ (reference sequence). CDR3 length equals 14 residues. V lost 3 bases, J lost 6 bases, and 2 bases stayed unmatched. The CDR3 region is CASSLGTSVNEQFF. In DNA, the CDR3 is TGTGCCAGCAGCTTGGGGACTAGCGTCAATGAGCAGTTCTTC.

The V gene is TRBV5-4, the J gene TRBJ2-7; maybe TRBD2 (6 bases). V lost 0 bases and J 5 bases, leaving 12 bases between the germline ends. Germline V lookup: CDR1 SGHNT, CDR2 YYREEE (reference sequence). The CDR3 is made up of 14 amino acids. This CDR3 is CASSLAGEWDEQYF. The DNA for the CDR3 is TGTGCCAGCAGCTTGGCGGGGGAATGGGACGAGCAGTACTTC.

CDR3 sequence: CSGVTSGSYEQYF. The CDR3 DNA reads TGCAGCGGGGTGACTAGCGGTTCCTACGAGCAGTACTTC. The chain couples TRBV29-1 to TRBJ2-7; 9 bases align to TRBD2. This CDR3 contains 13 residues. V gave up 7 bases and J gave up 1 base; unmatched junction bases: 5. CDR1 is SQVTM, CDR2 ANQGSEA, per germline.

The chain joins TRBV2 to TRBJ2-7, with 13 bases that match TRBD2. The CDR3 covers 17 residues. Per germline, CDR1 SNHLY and CDR2 FYNNEI. The V segment lost 5 bases and the J segment 2 bases; nucleotides outside the gene matches: 9. The CDR3 DNA reads TGTGCCAGCAGTACTCGGACTAGCGGGAGAAGAGCCTACGAGCAGTACTTC. Translation: CASSTRTSGRRAYEQYF.

The chain employs TRBV7-9 and TRBJ2-1, with 12 nucleotides matching TRBD2. The CDR3 extends over 15 amino acids. Germline V gene sequence: CDR1 SEHNR, CDR2 FQNEAQ (reference sequence). V dropped 5 bases and J dropped 6; count of bases not matched to a gene: 5. CDR3 amino acids: CASSPGLAGPNEQFF. As DNA, the CDR3 is TGTGCCAGCAGCCCAGGACTAGCGGGGCCCAATGAGCAGTTCTTC. The full variable domain, in which reference TRBV7-9 and TRBJ2-1 provide the parts outside the CDR3, is DTGVSQNPRHKITKRGQNVTFRCDPISEHNRLYWYRQTLGQGPEFLTYFQNEAQLEKSRLLSDRFSAERPKGSFSTLEIQRTEQGDSAMYLCASSPGLAGPNEQFFGPGTRLTVL.

This clone came up once. The chain links TRBV11-2 to TRBJ2-2; TRBD1 agrees at 11 bases. The V and J ends lost 0 bases and 5 bases, in that order; junction bases with no gene match: 8. This CDR3 spans 18 amino acids. Germline V lookup: CDR1 SGHAT, CDR2 FQNNGV. The CDR3 bases are TGTGCCAGCAGCTTAGACCGGGACAGGGGGTATTGGACCGGGGAGCTGTTTTTT. This gives the protein CASSLDRDRGYWTGELFF.